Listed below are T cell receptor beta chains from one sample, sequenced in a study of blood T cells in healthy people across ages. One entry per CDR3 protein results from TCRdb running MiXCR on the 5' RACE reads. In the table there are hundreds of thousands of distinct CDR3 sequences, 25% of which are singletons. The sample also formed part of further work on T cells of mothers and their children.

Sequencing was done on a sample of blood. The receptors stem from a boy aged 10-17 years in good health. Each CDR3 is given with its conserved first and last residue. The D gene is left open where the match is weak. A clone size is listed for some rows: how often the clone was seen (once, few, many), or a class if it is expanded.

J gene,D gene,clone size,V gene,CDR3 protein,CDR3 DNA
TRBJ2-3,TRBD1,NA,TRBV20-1,CSAKPPGTGPDTQYF,TGCAGTGCCAAGCCCCCCGGGACAGGTCCAGATACGCAGTATTTT
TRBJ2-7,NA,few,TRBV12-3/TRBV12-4,CASSLTGSPREQYF,TGTGCCAGCAGTTTAACAGGGTCCCCTCGCGAGCAGTACTTC
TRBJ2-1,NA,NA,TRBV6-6,CASSYSRRGPYNEQFF,TGTGCCAGCAGTTACTCGAGGCGGGGGCCCTACAATGAGCAGTTCTTC
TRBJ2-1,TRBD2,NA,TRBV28,CASSLWASGKSYNEQFF,TGTGCCAGCAGTTTATGGGCTAGCGGGAAGTCCTACAATGAGCAGTTCTTC
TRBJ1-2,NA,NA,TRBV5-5,CASSLVGSGANYGYTF,TGTGCCAGCAGCTTGGTCGGATCTGGGGCTAACTATGGCTACACCTTC
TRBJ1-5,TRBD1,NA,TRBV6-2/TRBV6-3,CASTLTGGRPQHF,TGTGCCAGCACCTTGACAGGGGGTCGGCCCCAGCATTTT
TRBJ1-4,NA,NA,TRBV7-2,CASSLVREKLFF,TGTGCCAGCAGCTTAGTGCGGGAAAAACTGTTTTTT
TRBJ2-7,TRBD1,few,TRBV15,CATSAGTGGYEQYF,TGTGCCACCAGCGCCGGGACAGGGGGTTACGAGCAGTACTTC
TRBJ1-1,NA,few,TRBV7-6,CASSFHEAFF,TGTGCCAGCAGCTTTCACGAAGCTTTCTTT
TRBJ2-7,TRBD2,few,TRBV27,CASSSGLAGTLTGEQYF,TGTGCCAGCAGTTCGGGACTAGCGGGAACCCTTACGGGAGAGCAGTACTTC
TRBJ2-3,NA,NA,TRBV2,CASRSLADTQYF,TGTGCCAGCAGGTCCCTGGCAGATACGCAGTATTTT
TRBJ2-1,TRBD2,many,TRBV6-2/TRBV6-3,CASSSTSGRAFNEQFF,TGTGCCAGCAGTTCGACTAGCGGGAGGGCCTTTAATGAGCAGTTCTTC
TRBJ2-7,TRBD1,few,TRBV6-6,CASTYRDRAYEQYF,TGTGCCAGCACCTACCGGGACAGAGCCTACGAGCAGTACTTC
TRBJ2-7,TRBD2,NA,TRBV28,CASRDGGSYEQYF,TGTGCCAGCCGGGACGGCGGGAGCTACGAGCAGTACTTC
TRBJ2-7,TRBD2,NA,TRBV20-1,CSAEAGTTLYEQYF,TGCAGTGCTGAAGCCGGGACTACCCTCTACGAGCAGTACTTC
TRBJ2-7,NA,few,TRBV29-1,CSVDASPYEQYF,TGCAGCGTTGATGCCAGTCCCTACGAGCAGTACTTC
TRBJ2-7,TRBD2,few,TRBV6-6,CASSYRLAGAYEQYF,TGTGCCAGCAGTTACCGTCTAGCGGGTGCTTACGAGCAGTACTTC
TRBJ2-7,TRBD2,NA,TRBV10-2,CASTSGRVLYEQYF,TGCGCCAGTACAAGCGGGAGGGTCCTCTACGAGCAGTACTTC
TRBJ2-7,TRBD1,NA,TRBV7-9,CASSIRTGGGEQYF,TGTGCCAGCAGCATCCGGACAGGGGGCGGCGAGCAGTACTTC
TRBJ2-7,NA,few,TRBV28,CASAPAGTYEQYF,TGTGCCAGCGCCCCGGCGGGGACCTACGAGCAGTACTTC
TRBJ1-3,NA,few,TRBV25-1,CASSEFGKNTIYF,TGTGCCAGCAGTGAATTTGGGAAAAACACCATATATTTT
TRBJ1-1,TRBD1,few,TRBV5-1,CASSLGTGPANTEAFF,TGCGCCAGCAGCCTAGGGACAGGCCCAGCGAACACTGAAGCTTTCTTT
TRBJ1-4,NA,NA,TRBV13,CASSLAQGPVEKLFF,TGTGCCAGCAGCTTAGCCCAGGGGCCCGTTGAAAAACTGTTTTTT
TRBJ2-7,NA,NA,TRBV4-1,CASSHQSRYEQYF,TGCGCCAGCAGCCATCAGTCCCGCTACGAGCAGTACTTC
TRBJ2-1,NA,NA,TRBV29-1,CSAKAGALAFYNEQFF,TGCAGCGCAAAGGCTGGGGCCTTGGCTTTTTACAATGAGCAGTTCTTC
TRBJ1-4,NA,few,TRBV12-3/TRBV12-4,CASSLRGSTEKLFF,TGTGCCAGCAGTTTACGAGGGTCAACTGAAAAACTGTTTTTT
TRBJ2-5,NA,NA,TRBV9,CASSVGEGETQYF,TGTGCCAGCAGCGTAGGAGAGGGGGAGACCCAGTACTTC